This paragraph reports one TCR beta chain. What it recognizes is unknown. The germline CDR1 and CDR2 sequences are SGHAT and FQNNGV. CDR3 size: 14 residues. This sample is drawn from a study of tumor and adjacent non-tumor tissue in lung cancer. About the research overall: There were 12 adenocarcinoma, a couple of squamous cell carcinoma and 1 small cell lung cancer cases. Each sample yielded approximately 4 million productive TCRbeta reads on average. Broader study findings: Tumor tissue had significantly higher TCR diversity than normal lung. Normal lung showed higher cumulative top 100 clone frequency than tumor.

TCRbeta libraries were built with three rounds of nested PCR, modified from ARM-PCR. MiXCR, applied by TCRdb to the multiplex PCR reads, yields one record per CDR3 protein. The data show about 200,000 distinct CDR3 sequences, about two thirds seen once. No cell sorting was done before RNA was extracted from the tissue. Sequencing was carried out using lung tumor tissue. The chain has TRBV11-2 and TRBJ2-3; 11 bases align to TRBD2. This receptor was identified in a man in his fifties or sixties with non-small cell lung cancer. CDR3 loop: CPISFLAGGVQQYF. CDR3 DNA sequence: TGTCCCATCAGCTTTCTAGCGGGGGGCGTTCAGCAATATTTT.